This T cell receptor beta chain comes out of a study of T cell changes during pregnancy in multiple sclerosis. CDR1 SGHDN and CDR2 FVKESK come from the germline V gene. The CDR3 is 15 amino acids. V lost 4 bases, J lost 8 bases, and 4 bases stayed unmatched. Some clones are missing from TCRdb's copy, which holds only in-frame ones; the method was immunoSEQ multiplex PCR. The sample has some 24,000 clones, 90% seen once. Sequencing was performed on CD8+ T cells from peripheral blood mononuclear cells, taken in the third trimester of pregnancy. The clonotype originates from a female donor in good health, enrolled as a control in a pregnancy study. The chain employs TRBV14 and TRBJ2-1; 14 bases align to TRBD2. The CDR3 reads CASSLWTSGGHEQFF. In DNA form, the CDR3 reads TGTGCCAGCAGCCTCTGGACTAGCGGGGGGCATGAGCAGTTCTTC.